The 25 T cell receptor beta chains in this list originate from one sample, sequenced in a study of blood T cells in healthy people across ages. The authors ran a second PCR of about 6 to 11 cycles using a sample-barcoded 5' primer and a J-beta primer mix. TCRdb ran MiXCR on the 5' RACE reads and lists one entry per CDR3 protein. The sample lists 780,000 or so distinct CDR3 sequences, around half occurring once. The sequenced material came from blood. The receptor set was obtained from a man older than 75 in good health.

The genes are TRBV29-1 and TRBJ2-2; the match to TRBD2 covers 7 bases. This CDR3 contains 14 residues. Germline lookup yields CDR1 SQVTM and CDR2 ANQGSEA. The V and J ends lost 4 bases and 2 bases, in that order; junction bases with no gene match: 4. The CDR3: CSVASGANTGELFF. CDR3 nucleotide sequence: TGCAGCGTTGCGAGCGGGGCAAACACCGGGGAGCTGTTTTTT.

The genes are TRBV5-1 and TRBJ2-1, with 7 bases fitting TRBD1. This CDR3 has 16 amino acids. V gave up 2 bases and J gave up 2 bases; unmatched junction bases: 7. Germline V gives CDR1 SGHRS, CDR2 YFSETQ. As DNA, the CDR3 is TGCGCCAGCAGCTTCCGAGGGGACAGTCCCTACAATGAGCAGTTCTTC. Its protein is CASSFRGDSPYNEQFF.

Only a few counts were recorded for this clonotype. This may come from a read error, since a much larger clone is one base off. V usage is TRBV20-1 and J usage is TRBJ2-5; the D gene is possibly TRBD1 (7 bases). The CDR3 consists of 15 residues. V gave up 4 bases and J gave up 5 bases, with 20 bases separating them. In germline, CDR1 is DFQATT, CDR2 SNEGSKA (reference sequence). The CDR3 sequence: CSANRQGGQVETQYF. The CDR3 bases are TGCAGTGCTAACCGCCAGGGGGGTCAGGTCGAGACCCAGTACTTC.

This clonotype has only a few counts. The chain combines TRBV29-1 with TRBJ1-1; unclear D gene. This CDR3 is 14 amino acids long. V was pared by 8 bases and J by 2 bases, with 18 bases between. Germline values: CDR1 SQVTM, CDR2 ANQGSEA. In DNA form, the CDR3 reads TGCAGCTCCCGGGCCCGAAACTTAAACACTGAAGCTTTCTTT. This codes for CSSRARNLNTEAFF.

This clonotype was counted only a few times. The V gene is TRBV10-3, the J gene TRBJ2-7, with unresolved D. Deletions cut 11 bases from V and 3 bases from J, with 17 bases between. There are 13 residues in the CDR3. Germline V CDR1 and CDR2: ENHRY, SYGVKD. CDR3 residues: CASQISSGYEQYF. CDR3 sequence (DNA): TGTGCCTCACAGATATCGTCGGGCTACGAGCAGTACTTC.

The chain joins TRBV11-2 to TRBJ2-3, with D perhaps TRBD1 or TRBD2 (5 bases each). CDR3 length: 14 residues. CDR1 SGHAT and CDR2 FQNNGV come from the germline V gene. V lost 5 bases to trimming and J lost 14 bases, with 23 bases between them. The CDR3 DNA is TGTGCCAGCAGCCCGCCGGGGCCGGGGAGATACGCGTATTTT. It is translated as CASSPPGPGRYAYF. Drawing the rest from reference TRBV11-2 and TRBJ2-3, the complete variable domain is EAGVAQSPRYKIIEKRQSVAFWCNPISGHATLYWYQQILGQGPKLLIQFQNNGVVDDSQLPKDRFSAERLKGVDSTLKIQPAKLEDSAVYLCASSPPGPGRYAYFGPGTRLTVL.

This clonotype was detected only a few times. The chain joins TRBV10-2 to TRBJ1-1, with a possible D match to TRBD1 (5 bases). Trimming took off 6 bases at V and 4 bases at J, with 12 bases between the two ends. This CDR3 comprises 13 residues. Germline CDR1 and CDR2: WSHSY and SAAADI. This CDR3 reads CASRGAGFTEAFF. CDR3 bases: TGCGCCAGCAGAGGAGCAGGGTTCACTGAAGCTTTCTTT.

V and J are TRBV6-5 and TRBJ2-6; 7 nucleotides match TRBD1. The CDR3 contains 16 residues. The J segment lost 2 bases and the V segment lost 4 bases, leaving 5 bases of the junction unmatched. The V gene's germline CDR1 is MNHEY and CDR2 SVGAGI. CDR3 protein: CASSWTGQAGANVLTF. The CDR3 DNA follows: TGTGCCAGCAGTTGGACCGGACAGGCTGGGGCCAACGTCCTGACTTTC.

CDR3 amino acids: CSARLMPTDTQYF. Written as DNA, the CDR3 is TGCAGTGCCCGTCTGATGCCCACGGATACGCAGTATTTT. The rearrangement links TRBV20-1 to TRBJ2-3; the D is unclear. The CDR3 loop spans 13 amino acids. V lost 6 bases and J 6 bases, leaving 16 bases between the germline ends. The germline gives CDR1 DFQATT, CDR2 SNEGSKA (reference sequence).

The table lists this clonotype with a few counts. The genes are TRBV6-5 and TRBJ2-7, with 7 bases aligning to TRBD1. With 0 bases clipped from V and 1 base from J, the junction kept 6 bases outside the gene matches. This CDR3 region has 16 residues. Germline lookup yields CDR1 MNHEY and CDR2 SVGAGI. In DNA form, the CDR3 reads TGTGCCAGCAGTTACTCCGAGGACAGGTCATCCTACGAGCAGTACTTC. Translating gives CASSYSEDRSSYEQYF.

Only a few counts were recorded for this clonotype. The rearrangement uses TRBV27 and TRBJ2-3, with unresolved D. The length of the CDR3 is 13 residues. V was pared by 9 bases and J by 14 bases, with 24 bases between. Germline V gene sequence: CDR1 MNHEY, CDR2 SMNVEV (reference sequence). The CDR3 nucleotides are TGTGCCAGTACCGCGGAGCTACACAGATACGCGTATTTT. It is translated as CASTAELHRYAYF.

The chain uses TRBV7-8 and TRBJ2-3; tentative D call: TRBD2 (5 bases). V lost 3 bases and J 3 bases, leaving 10 bases between the germline ends. Germline assignment: CDR1 SGHVS and CDR2 FQNEAQ. The CDR3 totals 14 residues. The CDR3 region has the DNA TGTGCCAGCAGCTTCCCGGGGAGAACAGATACGCAGTATTTT. This codes for CASSFPGRTDTQYF.

This clonotype was counted a single time. For the CDR3, the DNA is TGTGCCACCAGCAGAGATTTGGCGGAGAACTATGGCTACACCTTC. It specifies CATSRDLAENYGYTF. The chain is built from TRBV15 and TRBJ1-2; no clear D. Trimming cost V 0 bases and J 2 bases, with 10 bases left between them. CDR1 is LNHNV and CDR2 is YYDKDF in the germline V gene (reference sequence). CDR3 length equals 15 residues.

A few counts support this clonotype. The V gene is TRBV20-1, the J gene TRBJ1-4; D not resolved. Trimming cost V 6 bases and J 4 bases, with 18 bases left between them. There are 15 residues in the CDR3. Per the germline V gene, CDR1 is DFQATT and CDR2 is SNEGSKA (reference sequence). The CDR3 DNA sequence: TGCAGTGCCCCGGATAGGGCAGGCGGTAATGAAAAACTGTTTTTT. Translating it yields CSAPDRAGGNEKLFF.

The chain employs TRBV29-1 and TRBJ2-1; D is possibly TRBD1 (5 bases). V was shortened by 6 bases and J by 0 bases, with 15 bases between the two germline ends. This CDR3 comprises 15 residues. CDR1 and CDR2 from the germline V gene are SQVTM and ANQGSEA. CDR3: CSVAGHFGSYNEQFF. Here the CDR3 DNA reads TGCAGCGTGGCAGGACATTTTGGCTCCTACAATGAGCAGTTCTTC.

The genes are TRBV12-3 or TRBV12-4 and TRBJ2-1; TRBD1 agrees at 7 bases. CDR3 length: 16 residues. With V trimmed by 6 bases and J by 8 bases, 16 bases remained unmatched. Here the CDR3 reads CASRTSKGRGGHEQFF. DNA of the CDR3: TGTGCCAGCAGAACAAGCAAAGGTAGAGGGGGCCATGAGCAGTTCTTC.

The chain is built from TRBV2 and TRBJ2-1; the match to TRBD2 covers 11 bases. Per germline, CDR1 SNHLY and CDR2 FYNNEI. The junction had 6 bases not matched to a gene; V was cut back by 6 bases and J by 5 bases. The CDR3 consists of 15 residues. The CDR3 DNA follows: TGTGCCAGCAGGGCCGGGACTAGCGGCAACAATGAGCAGTTCTTC. Translating it yields CASRAGTSGNNEQFF.

This chain links TRBV29-1 with TRBJ2-7; 7 positions agree with TRBD1. Unmatched junction bases numbered 4, after V lost 6 bases and J lost 2 bases. This CDR3 has 12 amino acids. From germline, CDR1 is SQVTM and CDR2 ANQGSEA. This chain's CDR3 is CSVGDSTYEQYF. The CDR3 nucleotides read TGCAGCGTGGGGGACAGTACCTACGAGCAGTACTTC.

The chain employs TRBV5-1 and TRBJ2-1, with D uncertain. This CDR3 is built from 15 residues. The V and J ends lost 2 bases and 0 bases respectively, with 9 bases between them. The germline gives CDR1 SGHRS, CDR2 YFSETQ. The CDR3, as DNA: TGCGCCAGCAGCTTAGTACAACCCTCCTACAATGAGCAGTTCTTC. This codes for CASSLVQPSYNEQFF.

The chain employs TRBV4-1 and TRBJ2-7; 11 bases align to TRBD2. Near its end, the DNA agrees better with TRBJ2-5, so the J call may be wrong. The germline CDR1 and CDR2 sequences are MGHRA and YSYEKL. This CDR3 is 15 amino acids long. As DNA, the CDR3 is TGCGCCAGCAGCCGCATAGCGGGAGGGGGGGAGACCCAGTACTTC. It encodes CASSRIAGGGETQYF.

This clonotype has a handful of counts. This chain links TRBV7-9 with TRBJ2-5; unclear D gene. V gave up 3 bases and J gave up 11 bases, with 19 bases separating them. Per germline, CDR1 SEHNR and CDR2 FQNEAQ (reference sequence). This CDR3 is 14 amino acids long. In DNA, the CDR3 is TGTGCCAGCAGCTTGATGGACCCCCCAATAGAGCAGTACTTC. Its protein is CASSLMDPPIEQYF. The full variable domain, with the rest looked up from reference TRBV7-9 and TRBJ2-5, is DTGVSQNPRHKITKRGQNVTFRCDPISEHNRLYWYRQTLGQGPEFLTYFQNEAQLEKSRLLSDRFSAERPKGSFSTLEIQRTEQGDSAMYLCASSLMDPPIEQYFGPGTRLLVL.

V and J are TRBV20-1 and TRBJ1-6; D is uncertain. V lost 0 bases, J lost 6 bases, and 9 bases lay in between. Germline CDR1 reads DFQATT; CDR2 reads SNEGSKA (reference sequence). The CDR3 is 14 amino acids. DNA for the CDR3: TGCAGTGCTAGAGATCGGCAGGTTAATTCACCCCTCCACTTT. This codes for CSARDRQVNSPLHF.

This clonotype has more than one count but fewer than ten. The chain employs TRBV6-5 and TRBJ1-2; D gene uncertain. The CDR3 loop spans 14 amino acids. From germline, CDR1 is MNHEY and CDR2 SVGAGI. V was pared by 5 bases and J by 2 bases, with 12 bases between. CDR3 DNA: TGTGCCAGCAGTGACCAAGGATTAAACTATGGCTACACCTTC. This codes for CASSDQGLNYGYTF.

This chain connects TRBV28 to TRBJ2-1; TRBD2 matches 8 bases. The CDR3 is made up of 15 amino acids. J gave up 4 bases and V 5 bases, and 7 bases lay outside the gene matches. The germline CDR1 and CDR2 sequences are MDHEN and SYDVKM. CDR3 loop: CASSGSGRVYNEQFF. The CDR3 bases are TGTGCCAGCAGTGGGAGCGGGAGAGTGTACAATGAGCAGTTCTTC.

The chain employs TRBV20-1 and TRBJ2-1; TRBD2 agrees at 10 bases. Judging by the DNA end, TRBJ2-7 fits better; the J call may be wrong. CDR3 size: 13 residues. CDR1 DFQATT and CDR2 SNEGSKA come from the germline V gene (reference sequence). The CDR3 sequence: CSAVAGGLAEQYF. CDR3 sequence (DNA): TGCAGTGCAGTAGCGGGAGGCTTGGCGGAGCAGTACTTC.